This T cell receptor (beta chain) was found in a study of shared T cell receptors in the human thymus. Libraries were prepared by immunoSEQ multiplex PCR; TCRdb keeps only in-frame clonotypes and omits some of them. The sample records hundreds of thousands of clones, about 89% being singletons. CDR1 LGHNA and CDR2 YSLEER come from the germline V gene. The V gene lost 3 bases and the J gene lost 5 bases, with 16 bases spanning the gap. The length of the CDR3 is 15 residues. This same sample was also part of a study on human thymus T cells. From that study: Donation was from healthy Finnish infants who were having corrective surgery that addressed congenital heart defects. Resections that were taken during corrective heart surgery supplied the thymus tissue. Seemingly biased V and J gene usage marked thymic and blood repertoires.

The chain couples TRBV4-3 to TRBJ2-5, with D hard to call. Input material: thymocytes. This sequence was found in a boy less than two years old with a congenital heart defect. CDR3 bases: TGCGCCAGCAGCCATTCTCCTGAGGCGGTGGAGACCCAGTACTTC. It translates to CASSHSPEAVETQYF.